Listed here are 27 T cell receptor beta chains from one sample, sequenced in a study of OX40 agonist ivuxolimab in advanced cancers. Generated by immunoSEQ multiplex PCR, the TCRdb table keeps only in-frame clones and is missing some. The table includes 70,000 to 80,000 clones, roughly 84% detected once. The source was CD4+ or CD8+ T cells sorted from blood, collected in a trial of the OX40 agonist ivuxolimab. All receptors come from an adult with an advanced solid tumor such as melanoma, head and neck, liver or kidney cancer.

The chain carries TRBV7-2 and TRBJ2-7; D unclear. With 2 bases removed from V and 4 bases from J, the gap between germline ends came to 12 bases. The CDR3 is made up of 14 amino acids. Germline CDR1 reads SGHTA; CDR2 reads FQGNSA. The CDR3 coding sequence is TGTGCCAGCAGCTTATCTGTGGTAGTGTACGAGCAGTACTTC. It specifies CASSLSVVVYEQYF.

CDR3 amino acids: CASSVAQNTEAFF. For the CDR3, the DNA is TGTGCCAGCAGCGTAGCTCAAAACACTGAAGCTTTCTTT. This chain links TRBV9 with TRBJ1-1; D is uncertain. Between the trimmed V and J ends, which lost 0 bases and 2 bases, there was a span of 5 bases. CDR3 length: 13 residues. CDR1 and CDR2 from the germline V gene are SGDLS and YYNGEE.

This chain uses TRBV28 with TRBJ2-7, with D maybe TRBD1 (6 bases). This CDR3 is built from 18 residues. V was clipped by 6 bases and J by 4 bases, with 28 bases between them. Per the germline V gene, CDR1 is MDHEN and CDR2 is SYDVKM. The CDR3 bases are TGTGCCAGCAGATCCGTCCCGAGGGGGACGCATCCCCCGTACGAGCAGTACTTC. Encoded protein: CASRSVPRGTHPPYEQYF.

The gene calls are TRBV19 and TRBJ1-4, with TRBD1 matching over 7 bases. The CDR3 contains 16 residues. The J segment lost 4 bases and the V segment lost 4 bases, leaving 9 bases of the junction unmatched. CDR1 and CDR2 from the germline V gene are LNHDA and SQIVND (reference sequence). CDR3 in DNA: TGTGCCAGTAGTACTCCTTCGACAGGGCTTAATGAAAAACTGTTTTTT. Protein: CASSTPSTGLNEKLFF.

The chain carries TRBV10-1 and TRBJ2-7, with D perhaps TRBD2 (7 bases). CDR1 and CDR2 (germline): WNHNN, SYGVQD (reference sequence). The CDR3 sequence is 16 residues long. Trimming cost V 6 bases and J 1 base, with 19 bases left between them. CDR3 sequence: CASSGGPRVGSYEQYF. In nucleotides, the CDR3 is TGCGCCAGCAGCGGGGGGCCCAGGGTCGGGTCCTACGAGCAGTACTTC.

This clone was seen only a few times. The J gene is TRBJ2-7, the V gene TRBV10-3, with 10 bases aligning to TRBD2. The CDR3 is 15 amino acids. CDR1 and CDR2 (germline): ENHRY, SYGVKD. J gave up 3 bases and V 4 bases, and 6 bases lay outside the gene matches. The CDR3 loop is CAISVRGTSVYEQYF. DNA for the CDR3: TGTGCCATCAGTGTTAGGGGGACTAGCGTCTACGAGCAGTACTTC.

V gene TRBV7-9 combines with J gene TRBJ2-3; D is perhaps TRBD2 (5 bases). The CDR3 sequence is 15 residues long. Trimming stripped 5 bases from V and 0 bases from J, with 12 bases between. Germline V gene data show CDR1 as SEHNR and CDR2 as FQNEAQ (reference sequence). The CDR3: CASSRPPGSTDTQYF. The CDR3 DNA follows: TGTGCCAGCAGCCGTCCCCCGGGGAGCACAGATACGCAGTATTTT.

The chain couples TRBV4-2 to TRBJ2-5, with 10 bases identical to TRBD1. The germline gives CDR1 LGHNA, CDR2 YNFKEQ. J was trimmed by 2 bases and V by 4 bases; bases with no gene match: 4. CDR3 length: 15 residues. CDR3 residues: CASSRGTGAQETQYF. Written as DNA, the CDR3 is TGTGCCAGCAGCCGAGGGACAGGGGCTCAAGAGACCCAGTACTTC.

DNA of the CDR3: TGTGCCAGCAGCCTAACACAGGGAAATTATTCACCCCTCCACTTT. Translating it yields CASSLTQGNYSPLHF. This chain connects TRBV14 to TRBJ1-6; the D gene is possibly TRBD1 (6 bases). The germline gives CDR1 SGHDN, CDR2 FVKESK. The CDR3 contains 15 residues. Trimming took 4 bases from V and 8 from J, leaving 15 bases between them. Using reference TRBV14 and TRBJ1-6 for the parts outside the CDR3, the full variable domain is EAGVTQFPSHSVIEKGQTVTLRCDPISGHDNLYWYRRVMGKEIKFLLHFVKESKQDESGMPNNRFLAERTGGTYSTLKVQPAELEDSGVYFCASSLTQGNYSPLHFGNGTRLTVT.

The CDR3 is CASSPSQLTNEKLFF. The DNA for the CDR3 is TGTGCCAGCAGCCCATCACAGCTAACTAATGAAAAACTGTTTTTT. The V call is TRBV7-9, the J call TRBJ1-4; D is unresolved. Germline CDR1 is SEHNR and CDR2 is FQNEAQ (reference sequence). Deletions cut 5 bases from V and 1 base from J, with 11 bases between. The CDR3 contains 15 residues.

This rearrangement joins TRBV5-5 to TRBJ1-2; 9 nucleotides align to TRBD1. The CDR3 spans 14 residues. The ends lost 0 bases at V and 6 bases at J; junction bases unmatched: 3. CDR1 is SGHKS and CDR2 is YYEKEE in the germline V gene (reference sequence). Here the CDR3 DNA reads TGTGCCAGCAGCTTGGAAGGGACAGGGCATGGCTACACCTTC. Its protein is CASSLEGTGHGYTF. Supplemented by reference TRBV5-5 and TRBJ1-2, the full variable domain reads DAGVTQSPTHLIKTRGQQVTLRCSPISGHKSVSWYQQVLGQGPQFIFQYYEKEERGRGNFPDRFSARQFPNYSSELNVNALLLGDSALYLCASSLEGTGHGYTFGSGTRLTVV.

V and J are TRBV5-1 and TRBJ2-7; D is ambiguous. The CDR3 sequence is 15 residues long. The V gene lost 0 bases and the J gene lost 6 bases, with 16 bases spanning the gap. Germline V CDR1 and CDR2: SGHRS, YFSETQ. The CDR3 bases are TGCGCCAGCAGCTTGGCCATCGCGGATGGGATCGAGCAGTACTTC. The encoded protein is CASSLAIADGIEQYF.

The chain carries TRBV6-1 and TRBJ2-5; 7 nucleotides align to TRBD1. There are 15 residues in the CDR3. The germline V gene encodes CDR1 MNHNS and CDR2 SASEGT. The V segment lost 2 bases and the J segment 4 bases; nucleotides outside the gene matches: 7. The CDR3 spells CASSEWGQTLETQYF. The CDR3 nucleotides read TGTGCCAGCAGTGAATGGGGACAGACCCTAGAGACCCAGTACTTC.

The V call is TRBV18, the J call TRBJ1-1; perhaps TRBD1 as D (5 bases). V shed 3 bases and J shed 5 bases, with 16 bases lying between them. Germline assignment: CDR1 KGHSH and CDR2 LQKENI. This CDR3 spans 15 amino acids. CDR3 residues: CASSPGGGMLTEAFF. In nucleotides, the CDR3 is TGTGCCAGCTCACCCGGCGGGGGTATGTTAACTGAAGCTTTCTTT.

This chain links TRBV10-1 with TRBJ2-2, with D perhaps TRBD1 or TRBD2 (5 bases each). Germline values: CDR1 WNHNN, CDR2 SYGVQD (reference sequence). This CDR3 has 16 residues. Between the trimmed V and J ends, which lost 4 bases and 2 bases, there was a span of 14 bases. The CDR3 nucleotides are TGCGCCAGCAGTGGACCCGGGACCCCAAACACCGGGGAGCTGTTTTTT. Protein: CASSGPGTPNTGELFF.

Concerning this clone: The sample carries other DNA sequences with the same CDR3. The chain couples TRBV5-1 to TRBJ2-7; 11 nucleotides match TRBD2. V lost 0 bases to trimming and J lost 4 bases; unmatched junction nucleotides: 3. Germline V gene data show CDR1 as SGHRS and CDR2 as YFSETQ. This CDR3 spans 15 amino acids. The CDR3 spells CASSLVAGGSYEQYF. DNA for the CDR3: TGCGCCAGCAGCTTGGTAGCGGGAGGGAGTTACGAGCAGTACTTC.

The chain has TRBV4-1 and TRBJ2-7; D tentatively reads TRBD1 or TRBD2 (5 bases each). Germline V gives CDR1 MGHRA, CDR2 YSYEKL. V was pared by 4 bases and J by 1 base, with 20 bases between. CDR3 length: 17 amino acids. The CDR3 nucleotides are TGCGCCAGCAGCCCTTCCCCCGCCGCAGGGAGTTCCTACGAGCAGTACTTC. It yields the protein CASSPSPAAGSSYEQYF.

The gene calls are TRBV7-6 and TRBJ2-2, with 9 bases fitting TRBD2. Per the germline V gene, CDR1 is SGHVS and CDR2 is FNYEAQ. The V gene end was trimmed by 4 bases and the J gene end by 4 bases; junction bases not matched to a gene: 7. This CDR3 is built from 16 residues. The CDR3 nucleotides are TGTGCCAGCAGCTCACCGACTAGCGGTGCCACCGGGGAGCTGTTTTTT. Translated, it gives CASSSPTSGATGELFF. Combining the CDR3 with reference TRBV7-6 and TRBJ2-2 gives the whole variable domain GAGVSQSPRYKVTKRGQDVALRCDPISGHVSLYWYRQALGQGPEFLTYFNYEAQQDKSGLPNDRFSAERPEGSISTLTIQRTEQRDSAMYRCASSSPTSGATGELFFGEGSRLTVL.

This chain joins TRBV6-5 and TRBJ2-1, with 13 bases aligning to TRBD2. The CDR3 is made up of 15 amino acids. Germline V lookup: CDR1 MNHEY, CDR2 SVGAGI. V lost 6 bases to trimming and J lost 5 bases; unmatched junction nucleotides: 4. The CDR3 DNA follows: TGTGCCAGCAGGATAGGGACTAGCGGGAACAATGAGCAGTTCTTC. Translation gives CASRIGTSGNNEQFF.

This chain joins TRBV10-3 and TRBJ1-3, with D tentatively TRBD1 (5 bases). Germline V gene sequence: CDR1 ENHRY, CDR2 SYGVKD. The CDR3 runs to 14 residues. The V gene lost 6 bases and the J gene lost 5 bases, with 14 bases spanning the gap. The CDR3 loop is CAIRETADRNTIYF. As DNA, the CDR3 is TGTGCCATCAGGGAGACAGCTGACCGAAACACCATATATTTT.

The chain couples TRBV11-2 to TRBJ1-1; a weak D match, TRBD1 (6 bases). Trimming took 10 bases from V and 11 from J, leaving 17 bases between them. Germline CDR1 reads SGHAT; CDR2 reads FQNNGV. CDR3 length equals 11 residues. The CDR3 nucleotides are TGTGCCATCAGTTCAGGGGTGAGGGCTTTCTTT. Translated, it gives CAISSGVRAFF. Variable domain in full (rest from reference TRBV11-2 and TRBJ1-1): EAGVAQSPRYKIIEKRQSVAFWCNPISGHATLYWYQQILGQGPKLLIQFQNNGVVDDSQLPKDRFSAERLKGVDSTLKIQPAKLEDSAVYLCAISSGVRAFFGQGTRLTVV.

DNA of the CDR3: TGTGCCAGCAGCCCACTGGGGTTAGCGCATAACAATGAGCAGTTCTTC. Amino acid sequence: CASSPLGLAHNNEQFF. V usage is TRBV5-6 and J usage is TRBJ2-1; weak D call: TRBD2 (5 bases). V shed 4 bases and J shed 5 bases, with 19 bases lying between them. Germline-derived CDR1 and CDR2 are SGHDT and YYEEEE. The CDR3 extends over 16 amino acids.

The V and J genes are TRBV28 and TRBJ2-2; 8 bases agree with TRBD1. The CDR3 extends over 16 amino acids. Trimming removed 3 bases from V and 1 base from J; junction bases left unmatched: 4. Germline V gives CDR1 MDHEN, CDR2 SYDVKM. The CDR3 nucleotides are TGTGCCAGCAGTTTTCCCGGGACAGGGAACACCGGGGAGCTGTTTTTT. Translating gives CASSFPGTGNTGELFF.

The chain uses TRBV2 and TRBJ2-1, with D unclear. CDR3 length: 14 residues. Per germline, CDR1 SNHLY and CDR2 FYNNEI. Trimming cost V 4 bases and J 4 bases, with 11 bases left between them. The CDR3 nucleotides are TGTGCCAGCAGTGTAAACAACAGATACAATGAGCAGTTCTTC. Translated: CASSVNNRYNEQFF. Complete variable domain (other parts from reference TRBV2 and TRBJ2-1): EPEVTQTPSHQVTQMGQEVILRCVPISNHLYFYWYRQILGQKVEFLVSFYNNEISEKSEIFDDQFSVERPDGSNFTLKIRSTKLEDSAMYFCASSVNNRYNEQFFGPGTRLTVL.

The V gene is TRBV5-1, the J gene TRBJ2-2, with 8 bases fitting TRBD1. Per the germline V gene, CDR1 is SGHRS and CDR2 is YFSETQ. The V gene end was trimmed by 1 base and the J gene end by 5 bases; junction bases not matched to a gene: 1. The CDR3 loop spans 14 amino acids. In nucleotides, the CDR3 is TGCGCCAGCAGCTTGAACAGGGGGACCGGGGAGCTGTTTTTT. Protein sequence: CASSLNRGTGELFF.

A word on this clone: Other DNA sequences in this sample translate to the same CDR3. The genes are TRBV9 and TRBJ1-5; tentative D call: TRBD1 (5 bases). Deletions cut 3 bases from V and 1 base from J, with 14 bases between. The CDR3 length is 16 residues. The germline CDR1 and CDR2 sequences are SGDLS and YYNGEE. The CDR3 sequence: CASSGGAGGSNQPQHF. The CDR3 nucleotides are TGTGCCAGCAGCGGAGGGGCGGGGGGGAGCAATCAGCCCCAGCATTTT. Complete variable domain (other parts from reference TRBV9 and TRBJ1-5): DSGVTQTPKHLITATGQRVTLRCSPRSGDLSVYWYQQSLDQGLQFLIQYYNGEERAKGNILERFSAQQFPDLHSELNLSSLELGDSALYFCASSGGAGGSNQPQHFGDGTRLSIL.

The chain has TRBV28 and TRBJ1-6; D possibly corresponds to TRBD1 (6 bases). CDR1 and CDR2 from the germline V gene are MDHEN and SYDVKM. This CDR3 region has 15 residues. Trimming cost V 3 bases and J 4 bases, with 10 bases left between them. CDR3 sequence: CASSFGGLYNSPLHF. Here the CDR3 DNA reads TGTGCCAGCAGTTTTGGGGGCCTGTATAATTCACCCCTCCACTTT.